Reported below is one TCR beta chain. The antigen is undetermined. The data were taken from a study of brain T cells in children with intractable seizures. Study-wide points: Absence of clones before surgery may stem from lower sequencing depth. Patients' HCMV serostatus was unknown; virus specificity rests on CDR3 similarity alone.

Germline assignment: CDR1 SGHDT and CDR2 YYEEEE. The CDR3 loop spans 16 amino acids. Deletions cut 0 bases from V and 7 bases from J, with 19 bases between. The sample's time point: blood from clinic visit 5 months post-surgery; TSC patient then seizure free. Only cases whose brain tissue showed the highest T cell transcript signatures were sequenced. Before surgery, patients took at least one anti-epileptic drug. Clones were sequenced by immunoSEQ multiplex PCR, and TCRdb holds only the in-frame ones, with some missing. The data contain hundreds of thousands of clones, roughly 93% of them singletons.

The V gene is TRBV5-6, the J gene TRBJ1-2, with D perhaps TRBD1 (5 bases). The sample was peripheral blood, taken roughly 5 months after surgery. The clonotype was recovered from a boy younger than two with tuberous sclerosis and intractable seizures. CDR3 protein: CASSLAVLGARCGYTF. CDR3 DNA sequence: TGTGCCAGCAGCTTGGCCGTTTTAGGGGCCAGGTGTGGCTACACCTTC.